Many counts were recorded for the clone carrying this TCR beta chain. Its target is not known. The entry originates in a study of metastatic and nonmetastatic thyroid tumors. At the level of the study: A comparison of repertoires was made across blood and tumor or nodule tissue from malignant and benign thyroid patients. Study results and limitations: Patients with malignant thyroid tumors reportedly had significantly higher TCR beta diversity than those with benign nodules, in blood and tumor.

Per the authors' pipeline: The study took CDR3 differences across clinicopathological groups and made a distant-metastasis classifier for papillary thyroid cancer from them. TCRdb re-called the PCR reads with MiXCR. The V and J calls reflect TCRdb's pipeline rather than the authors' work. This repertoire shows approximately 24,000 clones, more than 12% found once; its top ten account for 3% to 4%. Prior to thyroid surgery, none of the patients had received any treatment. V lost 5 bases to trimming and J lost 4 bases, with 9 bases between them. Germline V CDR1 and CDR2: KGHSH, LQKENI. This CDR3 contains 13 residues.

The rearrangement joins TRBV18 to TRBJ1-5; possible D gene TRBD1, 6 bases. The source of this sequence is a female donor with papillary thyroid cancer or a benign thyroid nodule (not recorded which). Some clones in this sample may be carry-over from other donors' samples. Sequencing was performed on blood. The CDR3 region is CASSKGQNQPQHF. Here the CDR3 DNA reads TGTGCCAGCTCAAAGGGACAAAATCAGCCCCAGCATTTT.